The table lists the clone carrying this TCR beta chain with a count of one. Its antigen remains unidentified. This sample stems from a study of OX40 agonist ivuxolimab in advanced cancers. Study conclusions and caveats: Patients who responded partially at 0.1-3.0 mg/kg showed clonal expansion ranking among the lowest.

Produced via immunoSEQ multiplex PCR; TCRdb's table is partial and in-frame only. The table lists tens of thousands of clones, roughly 94% of them singletons. The CDR3 extends over 15 amino acids. V was clipped by 5 bases and J by 6 bases; unmatched bases: 7. Germline values: CDR1 SGHTA, CDR2 FQGTGA. The sequencing used CD4+ or CD8+ T cells sorted from blood, collected in a trial of the OX40 agonist ivuxolimab. The rearrangement links TRBV7-3 to TRBJ2-2; TRBD1 matches at 9 bases. The source is an adult with an advanced solid tumor such as melanoma, head and neck, liver or kidney cancer. The CDR3 nucleotides are TGTGCCAGCAGCCCAACAGGGGGCGAGTCCGGGGAGCTGTTTTTT. Encoded protein: CASSPTGGESGELFF.